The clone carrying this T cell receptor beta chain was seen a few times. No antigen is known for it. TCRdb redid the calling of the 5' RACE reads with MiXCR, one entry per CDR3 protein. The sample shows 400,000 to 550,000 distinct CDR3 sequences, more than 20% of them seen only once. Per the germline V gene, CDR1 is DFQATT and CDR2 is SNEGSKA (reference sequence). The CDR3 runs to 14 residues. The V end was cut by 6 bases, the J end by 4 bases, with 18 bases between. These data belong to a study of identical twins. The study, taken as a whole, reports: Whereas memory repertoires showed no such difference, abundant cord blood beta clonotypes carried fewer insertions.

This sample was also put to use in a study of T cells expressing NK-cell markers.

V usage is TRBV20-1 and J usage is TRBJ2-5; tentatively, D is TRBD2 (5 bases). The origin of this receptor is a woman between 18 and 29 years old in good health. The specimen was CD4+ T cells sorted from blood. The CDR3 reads CSAALRGAGETQYF. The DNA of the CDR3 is TGCAGTGCGGCGCTAAGAGGCGCGGGAGAGACCCAGTACTTC.